One sample yielded the 16 T cell receptor beta chains listed below, sequenced in a study of cytomegalovirus exposure and HLA in healthy donors. 60 Vbeta and 13 Jbeta primers were used in PCR. Generated by immunoSEQ multiplex PCR, the TCRdb table keeps only in-frame clones and is missing some. The sample holds over 150,000 clones; around 82% are singletons and the top ten take roughly 13%. Sequenced: PBMCs. The receptor source for this set is a woman aged 45-65 years in good health and CMV-seropositive.

J is TRBJ1-6 and V is TRBV5-6; 8 bases line up with TRBD1. V gave up 4 bases and J gave up 3 bases; unmatched junction bases: 3. The V gene's germline CDR1 is SGHDT and CDR2 YYEEEE. The CDR3 spans 15 residues. The CDR3 DNA sequence: TGTGCCAGCAGCGAGGGACAGGTCTATAATTCACCCCTCCACTTT. Its translation is CASSEGQVYNSPLHF.

The chain combines TRBV5-1 with TRBJ1-2; D is possibly TRBD1 (5 bases). Germline V gene data show CDR1 as SGHRS and CDR2 as YFSETQ. This CDR3 contains 13 residues. The ends were cut back, 0 bases at V and 12 bases at J, with 15 bases in the middle. This CDR3 is CASSLAIRGVNTF. The CDR3, as DNA: TGCGCCAGCAGCTTGGCCATAAGGGGCGTTAACACCTTC. The whole variable domain, remainder taken from reference TRBV5-1 and TRBJ1-2, is KAGVTQTPRYLIKTRGQQVTLSCSPISGHRSVSWYQQTPGQGLQFLFEYFSETQRNKGNFPGRFSGRQFSNSRSEMNVSTLELGDSALYLCASSLAIRGVNTFGSGTRLTVV.

This clone was counted once. This chain joins TRBV5-4 and TRBJ2-3; a weak D match, TRBD1 (6 bases). Between the trimmed V and J ends, which lost 3 bases and 4 bases, there was a span of 15 bases. This CDR3 spans 15 amino acids. Germline CDR1 is SGHNT and CDR2 is YYREEE (reference sequence). For the CDR3, the DNA is TGTGCCAGCAGCTCCATGACAGGCTCCGCAGATACGCAGTATTTT. This sequence encodes CASSSMTGSADTQYF.

The chain is built from TRBV19 and TRBJ2-1; 7 bases are shared with TRBD1. The CDR3 has 15 residues. CDR1 is LNHDA, CDR2 SQIVND, per germline (reference sequence). V lost 6 bases, J lost 5 bases, and 10 bases stayed unmatched. Here the CDR3 reads CASSTTGPRNNEQFF. In nucleotides, the CDR3 is TGTGCCAGTAGCACGACAGGGCCTCGGAACAATGAGCAGTTCTTC.

As DNA, the CDR3 is TGTGCCAGCTCACCTACTAGCGGAAAATCCTACGAGCAGTACTTC. Its protein product is CASSPTSGKSYEQYF. The chain joins TRBV18 to TRBJ2-7; 8 bases map to TRBD2. This CDR3 has 15 residues. The V and J ends lost 3 bases and 1 base, in that order; junction bases with no gene match: 5. CDR1 is KGHSH and CDR2 is LQKENI in the germline V gene.

V is TRBV7-9 and J is TRBJ2-1, with a tentative D call TRBD1 (5 bases). Trimming cost V 6 bases and J 8 bases, with 11 bases left between them. The CDR3 is made up of 12 amino acids. Germline V gene data show CDR1 as SEHNR and CDR2 as FQNEAQ (reference sequence). The CDR3 DNA sequence: TGTGCCAGCAGTCTAGGGGTGGATGAGCAGTTCTTC. Residues: CASSLGVDEQFF.

The chain is built from TRBV19 and TRBJ1-4; D is undetermined. V was trimmed by 5 bases and J by 8 bases, leaving 6 bases between them. Per germline, CDR1 LNHDA and CDR2 SQIVND (reference sequence). The CDR3 runs to 11 residues. CDR3 DNA sequence: TGTGCCAGTAGTTTCGGGGAAAAACTGTTTTTT. This translates into CASSFGEKLFF.

The chain combines TRBV4-1 with TRBJ1-2; 9 bases agree with TRBD1. The germline V gene has CDR1 MGHRA and CDR2 YSYEKL. The CDR3 consists of 16 residues. After removal of 2 bases from V and 7 bases from J, the junction contained 11 bases not matched to a gene. The CDR3 loop reads CASSQRATGGSAGYTF. CDR3 coding DNA: TGCGCCAGCAGCCAACGAGCAACAGGGGGCAGCGCTGGCTACACCTTC.

This chain connects TRBV18 to TRBJ1-2; 11 bases map to TRBD1. Germline V gives CDR1 KGHSH, CDR2 LQKENI. The CDR3 consists of 15 residues. V was clipped by 6 bases and J by 2 bases; unmatched bases: 5. The CDR3 nucleotides are TGTGCCAGCTCCCAGGACAGGGGGCGGAACTATGGCTACACCTTC. The encoded protein is CASSQDRGRNYGYTF.

The V gene is TRBV6-6, the J gene TRBJ2-5, with no clear D. V dropped 3 bases and J dropped 5 bases, with 4 bases sitting between them. CDR1 is MNHNY and CDR2 is SVGAGI in the germline V gene (reference sequence). This CDR3 is built from 11 residues. The CDR3 reads CASSYRETQYF. In nucleotides, the CDR3 is TGTGCCAGCAGTTATCGGGAGACCCAGTACTTC.

The rearrangement joins TRBV7-9 to TRBJ1-5; possible D gene TRBD1, 6 bases. There are 13 residues in the CDR3. Deletions cut 5 bases from V and 9 bases from J, with 14 bases between. Per the germline V gene, CDR1 is SEHNR and CDR2 is FQNEAQ (reference sequence). The CDR3 DNA reads TGTGCCAGCAGCCTTATGGGGGCGACGCCCCAGCATTTT. Amino acid sequence: CASSLMGATPQHF.

The J gene is TRBJ2-3, the V gene TRBV10-2; 10 nucleotides line up with TRBD2. CDR3 length equals 15 residues. The junction had 3 bases not matched to a gene; V was cut back by 6 bases and J by 0 bases. The V gene's germline CDR1 is WSHSY and CDR2 SAAADI. CDR3 DNA: TGCGCCAGCAGCGCACTAGCGGGGAGCACAGATACGCAGTATTTT. Protein product: CASSALAGSTDTQYF.

This clone was recorded a few times. The chain employs TRBV6-4 and TRBJ1-5; 8 nucleotides agree with TRBD1. J gave up 4 bases and V 3 bases, and 11 bases lay outside the gene matches. The CDR3 has 17 amino acids. The germline V gene has CDR1 MRHNA and CDR2 SNTAGT. This CDR3 is CASSEYPGQDPNQPQHF. DNA of the CDR3: TGTGCCAGCAGTGAATACCCGGGACAGGACCCTAATCAGCCCCAGCATTTT.

This clone has just one count. This sequence joins TRBV27 and TRBJ2-2; D not resolved. From germline, CDR1 is MNHEY and CDR2 SMNVEV (reference sequence). The CDR3 has 12 residues. V lost 7 bases to trimming and J lost 6 bases, with 9 bases between them. The CDR3 protein is CASKRPAGELFF. Here the CDR3 DNA reads TGTGCCAGCAAGAGGCCTGCCGGGGAGCTGTTTTTT.

This clone was found once. The chain carries TRBV7-6 and TRBJ2-7, with D possibly being TRBD2 (6 bases). Trimming removed 2 bases from V and 1 base from J, with 12 bases in between. Germline CDR1 reads SGHVS; CDR2 reads FNYEAQ. CDR3 length: 15 amino acids. This CDR3 is CASSLSRRGSYEQYF. The CDR3 bases are TGTGCCAGCAGCTTAAGCCGGAGGGGATCCTACGAGCAGTACTTC. Full variable domain (outside the CDR3, taken from reference TRBV7-6 and TRBJ2-7): GAGVSQSPRYKVTKRGQDVALRCDPISGHVSLYWYRQALGQGPEFLTYFNYEAQQDKSGLPNDRFSAERPEGSISTLTIQRTEQRDSAMYRCASSLSRRGSYEQYFGPGTRLTVT.

The V call is TRBV5-1, the J call TRBJ2-3; TRBD1 matches at 8 bases. Germline CDR1 is SGHRS and CDR2 is YFSETQ. J gave up 2 bases and V 3 bases, and 5 bases lay outside the gene matches. The CDR3 contains 15 residues. The CDR3 sequence is CASSYGQGSTDTQYF. The DNA for the CDR3 is TGCGCCAGCAGCTATGGACAGGGTTCCACAGATACGCAGTATTTT.